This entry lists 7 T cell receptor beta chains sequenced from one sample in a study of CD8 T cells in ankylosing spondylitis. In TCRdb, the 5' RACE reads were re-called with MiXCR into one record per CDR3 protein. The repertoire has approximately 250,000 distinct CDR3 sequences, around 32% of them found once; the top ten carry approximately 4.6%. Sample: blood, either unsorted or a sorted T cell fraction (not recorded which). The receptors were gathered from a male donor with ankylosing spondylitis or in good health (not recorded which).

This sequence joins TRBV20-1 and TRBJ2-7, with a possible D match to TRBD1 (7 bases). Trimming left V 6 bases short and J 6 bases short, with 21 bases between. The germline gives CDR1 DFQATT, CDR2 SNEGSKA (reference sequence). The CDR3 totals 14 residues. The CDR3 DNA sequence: TGCAGTGCGATGCCCCGGGACAGTAGCGGCGAGCAGTACTTC. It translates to CSAMPRDSSGEQYF.

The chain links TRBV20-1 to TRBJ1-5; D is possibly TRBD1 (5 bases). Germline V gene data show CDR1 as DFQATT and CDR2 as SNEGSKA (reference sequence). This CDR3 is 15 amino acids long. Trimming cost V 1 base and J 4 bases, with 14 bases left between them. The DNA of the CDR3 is TGCAGTGCTAGAGTCTTTGGGGGGTTTAATCAGCCCCAGCATTTT. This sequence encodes CSARVFGGFNQPQHF.

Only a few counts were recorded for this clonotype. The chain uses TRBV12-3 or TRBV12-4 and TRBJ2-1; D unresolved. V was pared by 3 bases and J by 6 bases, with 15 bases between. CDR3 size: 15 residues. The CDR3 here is CASSFGSIRSNEQFF. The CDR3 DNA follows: TGTGCCAGCAGTTTTGGATCAATAAGGTCCAATGAGCAGTTCTTC.

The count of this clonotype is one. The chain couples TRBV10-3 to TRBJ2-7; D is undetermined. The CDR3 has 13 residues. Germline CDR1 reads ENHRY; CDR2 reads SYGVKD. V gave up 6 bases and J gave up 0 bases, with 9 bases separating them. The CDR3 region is CAIRAASSYEQYF. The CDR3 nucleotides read TGTGCCATCAGGGCAGCCAGCTCCTACGAGCAGTACTTC.

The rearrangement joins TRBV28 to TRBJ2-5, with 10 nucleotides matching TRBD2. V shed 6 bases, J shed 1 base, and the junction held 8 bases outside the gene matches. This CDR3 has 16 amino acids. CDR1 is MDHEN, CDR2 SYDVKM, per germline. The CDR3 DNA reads TGTGCCAGCAGACAACCTAGCGGGGGTATCCAAGAGACCCAGTACTTC. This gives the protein CASRQPSGGIQETQYF.

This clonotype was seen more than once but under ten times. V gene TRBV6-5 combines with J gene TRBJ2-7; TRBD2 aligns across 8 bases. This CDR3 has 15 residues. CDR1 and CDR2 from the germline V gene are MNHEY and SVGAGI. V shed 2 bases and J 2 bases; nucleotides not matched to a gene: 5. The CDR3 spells CASSYTTSGPYEQYF. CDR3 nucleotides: TGTGCCAGCAGTTACACAACTAGCGGTCCCTACGAGCAGTACTTC.

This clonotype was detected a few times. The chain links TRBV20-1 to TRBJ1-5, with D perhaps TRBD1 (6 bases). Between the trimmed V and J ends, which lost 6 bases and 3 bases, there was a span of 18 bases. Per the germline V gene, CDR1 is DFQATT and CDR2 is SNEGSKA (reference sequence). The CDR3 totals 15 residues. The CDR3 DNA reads TGCAGTGCCGAAGGGGGAGGCCGCATCAATCAGCCCCAGCATTTT. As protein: CSAEGGGRINQPQHF.